This passage covers 21 T cell receptor beta chains from one sample sequenced in a study of shared clonotypes between healthy human individuals. Sequenced by immunoSEQ multiplex PCR; TCRdb stores in-frame clones only, minus some. The sample lists roughly 850,000 clones, around 96% seen once, with about 0.22% in the top ten. Naive CD8 populations comprised CD45RO-negative cells positively selected for CCR7, excluding terminally differentiated effector memory CD45RA+ cells. The sequencing sample was made of naive CD8+ T cells sorted from blood. These receptors were obtained from a man younger than 40 in good health.

This chain connects TRBV5-8 to TRBJ2-7; D is uncertain. V lost 0 bases to trimming and J lost 2 bases, with 3 bases between them. From germline, CDR1 is SGHTS and CDR2 YDEGEE. The CDR3 contains 12 residues. CDR3 residues: CASSLAPYEQYF. The CDR3 DNA reads as TGTGCCAGCAGCTTGGCACCCTACGAGCAGTACTTC.

In DNA, the CDR3 is TGTGCCATCAGTGAGTCAATGGGAGTAAGCGACGAGCAGTACTTC. It specifies CAISESMGVSDEQYF. The genes are TRBV10-3 and TRBJ2-7, with D perhaps TRBD2 (5 bases). The CDR3 extends over 15 amino acids. The germline V and J ends were trimmed by 0 bases and 5 bases, with 14 bases remaining between them. CDR1 is ENHRY and CDR2 is SYGVKD in the germline V gene.

The chain links TRBV6-5 to TRBJ2-1; weak D call: TRBD1 (6 bases). Trimming removed 4 bases from V and 5 bases from J, with 12 bases in between. Germline CDR1 is MNHEY and CDR2 is SVGAGI. The CDR3 is 14 residues long. The CDR3 DNA reads TGTGCCAGCAGTTGGAACAGGGAACACAATGAGCAGTTCTTC. Amino acids: CASSWNREHNEQFF.

The chain uses TRBV9 and TRBJ2-7; 10 nucleotides align to TRBD1. V shed 4 bases and J 4 bases; nucleotides not matched to a gene: 11. This CDR3 is built from 16 residues. Looked up from germline, CDR1 is SGDLS and CDR2 is YYNGEE. In nucleotides, the CDR3 is TGTGCCAGCAGCCCCTCCCGTGGGGACAGGGGATACGAGCAGTACTTC. Protein sequence: CASSPSRGDRGYEQYF.

The chain links TRBV28 to TRBJ1-5; unclear D gene. Germline V gene sequence: CDR1 MDHEN, CDR2 SYDVKM. Trimming removed 6 bases at V and 7 bases at J, with 19 bases between. CDR3 size: 15 residues. In DNA, the CDR3 is TGTGCCAGCAGACGGAACGAGGCATCTAACCAGCCCCAGCATTTT. Translating gives CASRRNEASNQPQHF.

This CDR3 reads CASSYVTSGRYEQYF. For the CDR3, the DNA is TGTGCCAGCAGCTACGTAACTAGCGGGAGATACGAGCAGTACTTC. The J gene is TRBJ2-7, the V gene TRBV5-5, with TRBD2 matching 11 bases. This CDR3 spans 15 amino acids. Looked up from germline, CDR1 is SGHKS and CDR2 is YYEKEE (reference sequence). V dropped 3 bases and J dropped 4; count of bases not matched to a gene: 6.

The CDR3: CASSLYKDYTEAFF. The CDR3 DNA follows: TGTGCCAGCAGTTTGTACAAAGATTACACTGAAGCTTTCTTT. The gene calls are TRBV27 and TRBJ1-1; D uncertain. In germline, CDR1 is MNHEY, CDR2 SMNVEV (reference sequence). The CDR3 is made up of 14 amino acids. Trimming shortened V by 3 bases and J by 3 bases, and 11 bases separated the two germline ends.

The chain is built from TRBV18 and TRBJ2-7; 7 bases are shared with TRBD1. Germline-derived CDR1 and CDR2 are KGHSH and LQKENI. The CDR3 totals 14 residues. The V segment lost 3 bases and the J segment 6 bases; nucleotides outside the gene matches: 8. Here the CDR3 DNA reads TGTGCCAGCTCACCGCCGGGACAGACGGTCGAGCAGTACTTC. It encodes CASSPPGQTVEQYF.

The chain uses TRBV25-1 and TRBJ2-7; 7 nucleotides align to TRBD1. Per the germline V gene, CDR1 is MGHDK and CDR2 is SYGVNS. This CDR3 comprises 14 residues. After removal of 11 bases from V and 2 bases from J, the junction contained 12 bases not matched to a gene. The CDR3 region has the DNA TGTGCCGGGAAATCCGGGACAGAAACCTACGAGCAGTACTTC. This sequence encodes CAGKSGTETYEQYF.

The chain links TRBV7-6 to TRBJ2-7; tentatively, D is TRBD1 or TRBD2 (6 bases each). V lost 5 bases and J 5 bases, leaving 19 bases between the germline ends. This CDR3 contains 15 residues. The V gene's germline CDR1 is SGHVS and CDR2 FNYEAQ. The CDR3 DNA follows: TGTGCCAGCAGCGTTCTTAGCGGACAGTCGGACGAGCAGTACTTC. Translation: CASSVLSGQSDEQYF.

With respect to this clone: The germline gene is not matched at one end of the junction; a read error may be the cause. This sequence joins TRBV7-2 and TRBJ2-5; TRBD1 matches at 7 bases. The CDR3 covers 14 residues. The germline V gene has CDR1 SGHTA and CDR2 FQGNSA. The CDR3 is CASTLVQGEETQYF. CDR3 nucleotide sequence: TGTGCCAGCACCTTAGTCCAGGGGGAAGAGACCCAGTACTTC.

This chain connects TRBV11-2 to TRBJ2-1, with D perhaps TRBD2 (6 bases). Between the trimmed V and J ends, which lost 3 bases and 4 bases, there was a span of 13 bases. Germline V lookup: CDR1 SGHAT, CDR2 FQNNGV. The CDR3 runs 15 residues. The CDR3 bases are TGTGCCAGCAGCTTTAGGACTATGTATTACAATGAGCAGTTCTTC. This codes for CASSFRTMYYNEQFF.

J is TRBJ2-4 and V is TRBV29-1, with unresolved D. Germline assignment: CDR1 SQVTM and CDR2 ANQGSEA. Trimming took 0 bases from V and 0 from J, leaving 9 bases between them. This CDR3 contains 15 residues. The DNA for the CDR3 is TGCAGCGTTGAAGACTTAGACTTAGCCAAAAACATTCAGTACTTC. As protein: CSVEDLDLAKNIQYF.

The rearrangement uses TRBV5-1 and TRBJ1-3, with TRBD1 as a possible D gene (6 bases). This CDR3 region has 16 residues. Germline CDR1 SGHRS, CDR2 YFSETQ. The ends were cut back, 0 bases at V and 0 bases at J, with 10 bases in the middle. For the CDR3, the DNA is TGCGCCAGCAGCTTGGACAGGGAAGTCTCTGGAAACACCATATATTTT. This codes for CASSLDREVSGNTIYF.

V is TRBV4-1 and J is TRBJ2-7, with 7 bases identical to TRBD2. The CDR3 is made up of 15 amino acids. J gave up 0 bases and V 4 bases, and 6 bases lay outside the gene matches. Germline CDR1 reads MGHRA; CDR2 reads YSYEKL. In DNA form, the CDR3 reads TGCGCCAGCAGCCTCACCGGGGGGAGCTCCTACGAGCAGTACTTC. Protein product: CASSLTGGSSYEQYF.

This clone appeared a single time. This chain uses TRBV15 with TRBJ1-4; D is unresolved. Trimming removed 0 bases from V and 8 bases from J, with 10 bases in between. From germline, CDR1 is LNHNV and CDR2 YYDKDF (reference sequence). CDR3 length: 14 residues. The CDR3: CATSREGGTEKLFF. CDR3 nucleotide sequence: TGTGCCACCAGCAGAGAGGGAGGAACCGAAAAACTGTTTTTT.

The chain uses TRBV5-6 and TRBJ1-5; D not resolved. The germline V gene has CDR1 SGHDT and CDR2 YYEEEE. The V end was cut by 0 bases, the J end by 2 bases, with 15 bases between. This CDR3 has 17 amino acids. CDR3 in amino acids: CASSLVAGLVRNQPQHF. The CDR3, as DNA: TGTGCCAGCAGCTTGGTGGCGGGTTTGGTCCGCAATCAGCCCCAGCATTTT. Combining the CDR3 with reference TRBV5-6 and TRBJ1-5 gives the whole variable domain DAGVTQSPTHLIKTRGQQVTLRCSPKSGHDTVSWYQQALGQGPQFIFQYYEEEERQRGNFPDRFSGHQFPNYSSELNVNALLLGDSALYLCASSLVAGLVRNQPQHFGDGTRLSIL.

This rearrangement joins TRBV5-4 to TRBJ2-1; D is possibly TRBD2 (5 bases). Per the germline V gene, CDR1 is SGHNT and CDR2 is YYREEE (reference sequence). The CDR3 runs to 15 residues. V dropped 4 bases and J dropped 3 bases, with 14 bases sitting between them. The CDR3 loop reads CASSTPVRDYNEQFF. The CDR3 nucleotides read TGTGCCAGCAGCACCCCCGTCCGGGACTACAATGAGCAGTTCTTC.

This sequence joins TRBV5-1 and TRBJ2-7; no firm D call. CDR1 and CDR2 from the germline V gene are SGHRS and YFSETQ. The CDR3 contains 13 residues. V dropped 4 bases and J dropped 4 bases, with 12 bases sitting between them. CDR3 sequence: CASSLGIGYEQYF. The CDR3 DNA reads as TGCGCCAGCAGCCTTGGTATCGGGTACGAGCAGTACTTC.

The sample holds one count of this clone. This sequence joins TRBV29-1 and TRBJ2-7; D remains ambiguous. CDR1 and CDR2 (germline): SQVTM, ANQGSEA. V lost 4 bases and J 2 bases, leaving 12 bases between the germline ends. CDR3 length: 13 residues. CDR3 coding DNA: TGCAGCGTTGCCCTATCGGACGCCTACGAGCAGTACTTC. Protein sequence: CSVALSDAYEQYF.

This clone was seen only once. The chain uses TRBV28 and TRBJ1-1, with D unclear. V shed 5 bases and J shed 2 bases, with 12 bases lying between them. The CDR3 totals 14 residues. The germline CDR1 and CDR2 sequences are MDHEN and SYDVKM. This CDR3 reads CASSLLGGNTEAFF. CDR3 DNA: TGTGCCAGCAGTCTATTAGGAGGCAACACTGAAGCTTTCTTT.